The 24 T cell receptor beta chains below were found in one sample sequenced in a study of shared clonotypes between healthy human individuals. The data were produced by immunoSEQ multiplex PCR, yet TCRdb's version contains in-frame clones alone and is incomplete. The repertoire holds roughly 2.4 million clones, with 90% to 97% as singletons. The sequencing input was naive CD4+ T cells sorted from blood. Subset reported: CD45RA+ positively selected. All receptors derive from a man in his late teens or twenties in good health.

The rearrangement uses TRBV6-1 and TRBJ2-1; D perhaps matches TRBD1 (6 bases). Per the germline V gene, CDR1 is MNHNS and CDR2 is SASEGT. The CDR3 totals 12 residues. V shed 4 bases and J shed 7 bases, with 8 bases lying between them. The CDR3 DNA reads TGTGCCAGCAGTGCCAGGGGAAATGAGCAGTTCTTC. Translating it yields CASSARGNEQFF.

This chain's CDR3 is CASSPSGGAWNEQFF. In DNA form, the CDR3 reads TGTGCCAGCAGCCCTAGCGGGGGGGCCTGGAATGAGCAGTTCTTC. This chain uses TRBV28 with TRBJ2-1; 12 bases map to TRBD2. The CDR3 runs to 15 residues. V lost 6 bases, J lost 7 bases, and 7 bases stayed unmatched. Germline-derived CDR1 and CDR2 are MDHEN and SYDVKM.

The CDR3 DNA reads as TGTGCCAGCAGTTTAACCCACAATCAGCCCCAGCATTTT. Translation gives CASSLTHNQPQHF. The chain combines TRBV28 with TRBJ1-5; D is undetermined. This CDR3 contains 13 residues. CDR1 is MDHEN and CDR2 is SYDVKM in the germline V gene. The germline V and J ends were trimmed by 2 bases and 3 bases, with 5 bases remaining between them.

The chain links TRBV19 to TRBJ1-2, with D possibly TRBD1 on 6 matching bases. Per germline, CDR1 LNHDA and CDR2 SQIVND (reference sequence). The CDR3 is made up of 12 amino acids. Deletions cut 6 bases from V and 4 bases from J, with 9 bases between. The CDR3 sequence: CASRDSPYGYTF. The CDR3 DNA is TGTGCCAGTAGGGACAGTCCCTATGGCTACACCTTC. Full variable domain (rest looked up from reference TRBV19 and TRBJ1-2): DGGITQSPKYLFRKEGQNVTLSCEQNLNHDAMYWYRQDPGQGLRLIYYSQIVNDFQKGDIAEGYSVSREKKESFPLTVTSAQKNPTAFYLCASRDSPYGYTFGSGTRLTVV.

The chain recombines TRBV10-3 with TRBJ1-1; TRBD1 agrees at 7 bases. V dropped 4 bases and J dropped 6; count of bases not matched to a gene: 14. There are 16 residues in the CDR3. Germline loops: CDR1 ENHRY, CDR2 SYGVKD. CDR3 in amino acids: CAISGTDGQARPEAFF. The CDR3 DNA is TGTGCCATCAGTGGGACCGACGGACAGGCCCGGCCTGAAGCTTTCTTT.

The rearrangement uses TRBV10-2 and TRBJ2-1; a weak D match, TRBD2 (5 bases). V was clipped by 7 bases and J by 8 bases, with 9 bases between them. The germline gives CDR1 WSHSY, CDR2 SAAADI. The CDR3 has 11 residues. This CDR3 reads CASTSFHEQFF. The CDR3 bases are TGCGCCAGCACTAGCTTCCATGAGCAGTTCTTC.

This clone has a single count. The J gene is TRBJ2-7, the V gene TRBV10-2; D is perhaps TRBD2 (5 bases). The CDR3 length is 14 residues. Germline V CDR1 and CDR2: WSHSY, SAAADI. The germline V and J ends were trimmed by 3 bases and 2 bases, with 11 bases remaining between them. The CDR3 nucleotides read TGCGCCAGCAGTGAACCGGGAAAAACCTACGAGCAGTACTTC. Amino acid sequence: CASSEPGKTYEQYF.

This chain connects TRBV6-1 to TRBJ2-1; D might be TRBD1 or TRBD2, each matching 5 bases. The CDR3 is 15 amino acids. Looked up from germline, CDR1 is MNHNS and CDR2 is SASEGT. Deletions cut 6 bases from V and 2 bases from J, with 14 bases between. This CDR3 reads CASRTTGLAYNEQFF. CDR3 sequence (DNA): TGTGCCAGCAGAACCACAGGACTTGCCTACAATGAGCAGTTCTTC.

The chain links TRBV10-3 to TRBJ1-4; D remains unclear. Trimming left V 4 bases short and J 8 bases short, with 11 bases between. CDR3 length: 13 amino acids. Germline V gene sequence: CDR1 ENHRY, CDR2 SYGVKD. The CDR3: CAISVDRREKLFF. CDR3 bases: TGTGCCATCAGTGTTGACCGAAGGGAAAAACTGTTTTTT.

The chain links TRBV10-3 to TRBJ1-1, with D perhaps TRBD1 (6 bases). The CDR3 is made up of 16 amino acids. Germline CDR1 and CDR2: ENHRY and SYGVKD. Trimming took 1 base from V and 0 from J, leaving 12 bases between them. The CDR3 DNA reads as TGTGCCATCAGTGAGTATGGATCAGGGGTGAACACTGAAGCTTTCTTT. Residues: CAISEYGSGVNTEAFF.

The chain couples TRBV27 to TRBJ1-6; 8 bases align to TRBD1. CDR1 is MNHEY and CDR2 is SMNVEV in the germline V gene (reference sequence). V was clipped by 7 bases and J by 10 bases; unmatched bases: 9. The CDR3 runs to 14 residues. The chain's CDR3 is CASTSDRDNSPLHF. CDR3 DNA: TGTGCCAGCACCTCGGACAGGGACAACTCACCCCTCCACTTT.

In the case of this clone: Other nucleotide sequences from this sample produce the same CDR3. This chain links TRBV29-1 with TRBJ1-1, with a possible D match to TRBD1 (6 bases). The V gene's germline CDR1 is SQVTM and CDR2 ANQGSEA. V was trimmed by 3 bases and J by 0 bases, leaving 8 bases between them. CDR3 length equals 13 residues. CDR3 loop: CSVENRVNTEAFF. In nucleotides, the CDR3 is TGCAGCGTTGAGAACAGGGTGAACACTGAAGCTTTCTTT.

The V and J genes are TRBV21-1 and TRBJ1-2. TRBV21-1 is designated a pseudogene. The CDR3 totals 14 residues. The CDR3 protein is CASVDLGFNYGYTF. DNA of the CDR3: TGTGCCAGCGTAGATCTAGGGTTTAACTATGGCTACACCTTC.

This clone occurred once. The rearrangement joins TRBV7-6 to TRBJ1-1; 9 bases agree with TRBD1. This CDR3 comprises 15 residues. The ends lost 5 bases at V and 5 bases at J; junction bases unmatched: 9. From germline, CDR1 is SGHVS and CDR2 FNYEAQ. CDR3 in amino acids: CASSGRGQGGTEAFF. Written as DNA, the CDR3 is TGTGCCAGCAGCGGTAGGGGACAGGGAGGAACTGAAGCTTTCTTT.

This chain links TRBV2 with TRBJ1-6; D is perhaps TRBD1 (6 bases). Germline loops: CDR1 SNHLY, CDR2 FYNNEI. The germline V and J ends were trimmed by 5 bases and 9 bases, with 23 bases remaining between them. The CDR3 sequence is 17 residues long. CDR3 nucleotides: TGTGCCAGCAGTCATAGGGGGTTCACGGGGGTAGGTTCACCCCTCCACTTT. Its protein product is CASSHRGFTGVGSPLHF.

J is TRBJ2-1 and V is TRBV6-1; D possibly corresponds to TRBD2 (6 bases). This CDR3 has 12 amino acids. The germline V and J ends were trimmed by 6 bases and 10 bases, with 13 bases remaining between them. Germline V gene sequence: CDR1 MNHNS, CDR2 SASEGT. CDR3: CASSAGPLEQFF. The CDR3 nucleotides read TGTGCCAGCAGCGCGGGACCGTTGGAGCAGTTCTTC.

Turning to this clone: Additional DNA sequences in this sample encode the identical CDR3. The rearrangement uses TRBV29-1 and TRBJ1-3; D is uncertain. CDR3 length: 14 residues. Trimming removed 5 bases from V and 0 bases from J, with 11 bases in between. The germline CDR1 and CDR2 sequences are SQVTM and ANQGSEA. CDR3 sequence: CSVSGRLSGNTIYF. The CDR3 coding sequence is TGCAGCGTTAGTGGCAGGCTCTCTGGAAACACCATATATTTT.

The rearrangement links TRBV7-9 to TRBJ1-1; weak D call: TRBD1 (5 bases). Germline V gene sequence: CDR1 SEHNR, CDR2 FQNEAQ (reference sequence). The CDR3 is 16 residues long. V shed 1 base and J shed 3 bases, with 15 bases lying between them. The CDR3: CASSLDGTSRYTEAFF. The CDR3 nucleotides read TGTGCCAGCAGCTTAGACGGGACGAGCCGATACACTGAAGCTTTCTTT.

Comment on this clone: The sample holds other DNA sequences that translate to the same CDR3. This chain links TRBV9 with TRBJ2-3; D not resolved. The germline V gene has CDR1 SGDLS and CDR2 YYNGEE. The CDR3 is 12 residues long. With 4 bases removed from V and 2 bases from J, the gap between germline ends came to 5 bases. CDR3 amino acids: CASSPTTDTQYF. The CDR3 DNA reads TGTGCCAGCAGCCCGACCACAGATACGCAGTATTTT. The variable domain in full, with the rest retrieved from reference TRBV9 and TRBJ2-3, is DSGVTQTPKHLITATGQRVTLRCSPRSGDLSVYWYQQSLDQGLQFLIQYYNGEERAKGNILERFSAQQFPDLHSELNLSSLELGDSALYFCASSPTTDTQYFGPGTRLTVL.

The V gene is TRBV7-9, the J gene TRBJ2-2, with D possibly called TRBD1 or TRBD2 (6 bases each). CDR1 is SEHNR, CDR2 FQNEAQ, per germline (reference sequence). The CDR3 is made up of 17 amino acids. Trimming took off 1 base at V and 0 bases at J, with 12 bases between the two ends. The CDR3 nucleotides are TGTGCCAGCAGCTTAGTGGGGGGCCCCTCGAACACCGGGGAGCTGTTTTTT. It translates to CASSLVGGPSNTGELFF.

The rearrangement links TRBV5-6 to TRBJ1-5; weak D call: TRBD1 (5 bases). CDR3 size: 16 residues. Between the trimmed V and J ends, which lost 3 bases and 2 bases, there was a span of 15 bases. The V gene's germline CDR1 is SGHDT and CDR2 YYEEEE. CDR3 loop: CASSYGMGERNQPQHF. CDR3 nucleotide sequence: TGTGCCAGCAGCTACGGGATGGGGGAGCGCAATCAGCCCCAGCATTTT.

The chain couples TRBV6-5 to TRBJ2-7; D is ambiguous. This CDR3 is 15 amino acids long. Germline lookup yields CDR1 MNHEY and CDR2 SVGAGI. V lost 6 bases and J lost 1, with 16 bases in between. The CDR3 coding sequence is TGTGCCAGCAGGAAATCCCGTGGGGAATCCTACGAGCAGTACTTC. It translates to CASRKSRGESYEQYF.

The V and J genes are TRBV2 and TRBJ2-1; 10 positions agree with TRBD2. The CDR3 sequence is 15 residues long. Trimming took 3 bases from V and 8 from J; bases not matched to a gene: 7. Germline lookup yields CDR1 SNHLY and CDR2 FYNNEI. The CDR3 region has the DNA TGTGCCAGCAGTGAGAGGACTAGCGGAGGGGATGAGCAGTTCTTC. Its translation is CASSERTSGGDEQFF.

The CDR3 DNA is TGTGCCAGCAGAACGACAGGGGCGCTCTCCTACGAGCAGTACTTC. This encodes CASRTTGALSYEQYF. This chain joins TRBV6-5 and TRBJ2-7; TRBD1 matches 8 bases. CDR1 and CDR2 from the germline V gene are MNHEY and SVGAGI. The CDR3 runs 15 residues. Losses at the gene ends were 6 bases for V and 0 bases for J; bases not matched to a gene: 7.